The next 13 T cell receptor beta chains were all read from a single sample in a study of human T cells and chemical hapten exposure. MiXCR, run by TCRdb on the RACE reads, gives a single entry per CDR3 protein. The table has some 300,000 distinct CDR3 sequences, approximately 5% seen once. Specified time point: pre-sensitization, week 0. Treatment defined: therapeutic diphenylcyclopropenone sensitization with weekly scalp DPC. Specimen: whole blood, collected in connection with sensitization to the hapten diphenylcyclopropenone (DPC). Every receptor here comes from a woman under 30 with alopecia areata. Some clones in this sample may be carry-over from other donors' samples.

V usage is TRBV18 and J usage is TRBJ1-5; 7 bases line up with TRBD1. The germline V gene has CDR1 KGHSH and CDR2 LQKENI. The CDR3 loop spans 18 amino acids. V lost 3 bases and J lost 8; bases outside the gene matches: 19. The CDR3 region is CASSPALAETGIFKPQHF. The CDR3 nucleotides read TGTGCCAGCTCACCTGCTTTAGCCGAGACAGGGATCTTCAAGCCCCAGCATTTT.

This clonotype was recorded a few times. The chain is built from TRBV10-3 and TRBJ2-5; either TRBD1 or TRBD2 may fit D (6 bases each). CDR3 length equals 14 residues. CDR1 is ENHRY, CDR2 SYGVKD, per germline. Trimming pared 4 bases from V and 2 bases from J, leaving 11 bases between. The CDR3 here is CAISARGLQETQYF. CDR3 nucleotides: TGTGCCATCAGTGCCCGGGGGCTTCAAGAGACCCAGTACTTC.

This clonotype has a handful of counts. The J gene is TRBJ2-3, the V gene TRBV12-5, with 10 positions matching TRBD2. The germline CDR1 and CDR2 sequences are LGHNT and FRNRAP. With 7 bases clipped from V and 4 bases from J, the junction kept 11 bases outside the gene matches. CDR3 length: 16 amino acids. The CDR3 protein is CASAYSAGGYPDTQYF. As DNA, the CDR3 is TGTGCTAGTGCTTACTCAGCGGGGGGGTACCCAGATACGCAGTATTTT.

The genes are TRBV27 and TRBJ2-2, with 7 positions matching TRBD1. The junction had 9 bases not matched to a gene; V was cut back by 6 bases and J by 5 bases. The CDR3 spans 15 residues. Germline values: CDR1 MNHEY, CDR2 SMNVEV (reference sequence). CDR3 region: CASSRTGVRTGELFF. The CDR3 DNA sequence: TGTGCCAGCAGCAGAACAGGGGTGCGGACCGGGGAGCTGTTTTTT.

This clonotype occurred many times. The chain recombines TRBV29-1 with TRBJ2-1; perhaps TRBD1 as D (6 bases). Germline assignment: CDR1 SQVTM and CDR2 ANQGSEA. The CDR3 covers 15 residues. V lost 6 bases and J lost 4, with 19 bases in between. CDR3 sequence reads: CSVYPDGTLYNEQFF. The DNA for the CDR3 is TGCAGCGTCTACCCCGATGGGACACTTTACAATGAGCAGTTCTTC.

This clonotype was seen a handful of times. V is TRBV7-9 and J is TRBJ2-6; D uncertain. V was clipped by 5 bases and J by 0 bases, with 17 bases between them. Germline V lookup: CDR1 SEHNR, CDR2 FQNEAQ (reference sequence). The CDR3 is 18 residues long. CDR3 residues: CASSRLGSDRSGANVLTF. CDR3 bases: TGTGCCAGCAGCCGTCTCGGGTCAGACCGCTCTGGGGCCAACGTCCTGACTTTC.

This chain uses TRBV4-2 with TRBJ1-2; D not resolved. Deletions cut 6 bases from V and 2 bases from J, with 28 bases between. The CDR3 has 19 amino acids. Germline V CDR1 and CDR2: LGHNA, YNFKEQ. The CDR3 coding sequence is TGTGCCAGCAGTTTAAGCGCCGGTCCCCGCACCGAAACCAACTATGGCTACACCTTC. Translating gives CASSLSAGPRTETNYGYTF.

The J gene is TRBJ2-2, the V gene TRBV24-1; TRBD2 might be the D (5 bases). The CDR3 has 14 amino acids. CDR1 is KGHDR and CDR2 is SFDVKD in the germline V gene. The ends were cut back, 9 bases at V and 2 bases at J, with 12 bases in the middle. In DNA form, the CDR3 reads TGTGCCACCGGCCACGGGGTTAACACCGGGGAGCTGTTTTTT. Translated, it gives CATGHGVNTGELFF.

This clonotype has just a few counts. CDR3 loop: CASSYSGGAGYEQYF. Written as DNA, the CDR3 is TGTGCCAGCAGTTACTCAGGAGGGGCTGGGTACGAGCAGTACTTC. This chain joins TRBV6-5 and TRBJ2-7; D is perhaps TRBD2 (6 bases). The CDR3 loop spans 15 amino acids. The germline V gene encodes CDR1 MNHEY and CDR2 SVGAGI. Trimming took 0 bases from V and 4 from J, leaving 13 bases between them.

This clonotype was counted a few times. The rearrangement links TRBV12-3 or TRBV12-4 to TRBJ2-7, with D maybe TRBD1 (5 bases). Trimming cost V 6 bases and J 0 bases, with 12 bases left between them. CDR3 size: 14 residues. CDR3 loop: CASSGHPSSYEQYF. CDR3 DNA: TGTGCCAGCAGCGGACACCCGAGCTCCTACGAGCAGTACTTC.

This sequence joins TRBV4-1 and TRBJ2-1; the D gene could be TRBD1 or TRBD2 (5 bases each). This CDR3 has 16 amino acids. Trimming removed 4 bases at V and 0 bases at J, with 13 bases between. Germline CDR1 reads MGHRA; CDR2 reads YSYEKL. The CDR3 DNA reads TGCGCCAGCAGCCTTTCGGGGCGCGCCTCCTACAATGAGCAGTTCTTC. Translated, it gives CASSLSGRASYNEQFF.

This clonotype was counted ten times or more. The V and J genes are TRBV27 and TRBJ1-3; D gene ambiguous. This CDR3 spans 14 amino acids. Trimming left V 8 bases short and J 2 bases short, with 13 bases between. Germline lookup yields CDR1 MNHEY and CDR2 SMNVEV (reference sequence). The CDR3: CASSPAGAGNTIYF. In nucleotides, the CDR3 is TGTGCCAGCTCCCCGGCTGGGGCTGGAAACACCATATATTTT.

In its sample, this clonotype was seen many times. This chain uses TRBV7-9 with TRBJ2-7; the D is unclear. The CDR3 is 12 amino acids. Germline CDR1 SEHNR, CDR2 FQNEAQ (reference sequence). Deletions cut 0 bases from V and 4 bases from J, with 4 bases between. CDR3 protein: CASSLADYEQYF. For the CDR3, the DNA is TGTGCCAGCAGCTTAGCGGATTACGAGCAGTACTTC.